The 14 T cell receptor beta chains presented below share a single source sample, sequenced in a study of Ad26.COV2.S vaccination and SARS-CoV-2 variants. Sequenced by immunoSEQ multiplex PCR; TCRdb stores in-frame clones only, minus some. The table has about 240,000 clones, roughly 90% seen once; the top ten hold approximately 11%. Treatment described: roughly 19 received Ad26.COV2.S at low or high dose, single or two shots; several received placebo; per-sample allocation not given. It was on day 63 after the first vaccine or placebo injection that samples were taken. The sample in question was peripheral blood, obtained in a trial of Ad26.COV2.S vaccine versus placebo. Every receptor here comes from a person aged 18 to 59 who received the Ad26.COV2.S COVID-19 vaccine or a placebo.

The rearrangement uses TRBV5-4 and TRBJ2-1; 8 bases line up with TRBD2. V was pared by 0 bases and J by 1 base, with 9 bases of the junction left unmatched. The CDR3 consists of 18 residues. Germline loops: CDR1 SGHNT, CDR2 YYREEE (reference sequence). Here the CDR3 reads CASSLAGVAGGSYNEQFF. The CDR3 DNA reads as TGTGCCAGCAGCTTGGCTGGGGTGGCGGGAGGATCCTACAATGAGCAGTTCTTC.

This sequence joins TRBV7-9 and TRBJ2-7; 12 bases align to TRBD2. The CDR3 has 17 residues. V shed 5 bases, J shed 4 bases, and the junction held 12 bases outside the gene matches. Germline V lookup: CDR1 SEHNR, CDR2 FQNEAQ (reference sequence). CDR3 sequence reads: CASSAWLAGGITYEQYF. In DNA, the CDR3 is TGTGCCAGCAGCGCCTGGCTAGCGGGGGGGATCACTTACGAGCAGTACTTC.

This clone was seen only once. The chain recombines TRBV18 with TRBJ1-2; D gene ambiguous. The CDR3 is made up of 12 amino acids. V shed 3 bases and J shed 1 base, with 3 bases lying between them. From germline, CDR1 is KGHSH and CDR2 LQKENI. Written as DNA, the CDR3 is TGTGCCAGCTCACCCCATAACTATGGCTACACCTTC. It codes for CASSPHNYGYTF.

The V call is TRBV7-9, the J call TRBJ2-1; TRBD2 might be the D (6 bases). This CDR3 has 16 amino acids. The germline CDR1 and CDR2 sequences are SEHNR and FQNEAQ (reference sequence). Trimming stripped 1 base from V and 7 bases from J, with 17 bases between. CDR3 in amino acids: CASSLGPLVGSNEQFF. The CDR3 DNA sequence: TGTGCCAGCAGCTTAGGGCCCCTTGTCGGGAGTAATGAGCAGTTCTTC.

CDR3 nucleotide sequence: TGTGCCAGCAGCTTGGAATGGGCGAAAGAGACCCAGTACTTC. Translation: CASSLEWAKETQYF. The V call is TRBV5-4, the J call TRBJ2-5, with unresolved D. Trimming took off 0 bases at V and 3 bases at J, with 9 bases between the two ends. The length of the CDR3 is 14 residues. In germline, CDR1 is SGHNT, CDR2 YYREEE (reference sequence).

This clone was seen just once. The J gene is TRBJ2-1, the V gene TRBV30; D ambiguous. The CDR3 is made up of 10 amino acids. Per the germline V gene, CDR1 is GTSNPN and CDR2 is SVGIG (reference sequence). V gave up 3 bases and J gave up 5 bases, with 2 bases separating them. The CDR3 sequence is CAWRHNEQFF. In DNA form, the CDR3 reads TGTGCCTGGAGACACAATGAGCAGTTCTTC. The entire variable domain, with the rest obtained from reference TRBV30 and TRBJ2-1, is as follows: SQTIHQWPATLVQPVGSPLSLECTVEGTSNPNLYWYRQAAGRGLQLLFYSVGIGQISSEVPQNLSASRPQDRQFILSSKKLLLSDSGFYLCAWRHNEQFFGPGTRLTVL.

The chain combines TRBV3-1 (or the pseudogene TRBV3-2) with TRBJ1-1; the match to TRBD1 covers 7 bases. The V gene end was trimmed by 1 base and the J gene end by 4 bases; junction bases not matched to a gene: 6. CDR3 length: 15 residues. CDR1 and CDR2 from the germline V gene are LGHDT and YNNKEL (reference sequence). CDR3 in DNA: TGTGCCAGCAGCCAAGGGGCAGGGGGAGTCACTGAAGCTTTCTTT. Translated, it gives CASSQGAGGVTEAFF.

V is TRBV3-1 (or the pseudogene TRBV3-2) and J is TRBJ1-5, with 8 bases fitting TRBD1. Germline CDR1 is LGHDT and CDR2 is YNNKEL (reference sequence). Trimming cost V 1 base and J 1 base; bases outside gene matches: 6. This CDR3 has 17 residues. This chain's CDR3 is CASSQGTGPGSNQPQHF. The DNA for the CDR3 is TGTGCCAGCAGCCAAGGGACAGGGCCCGGGAGCAATCAGCCCCAGCATTTT.

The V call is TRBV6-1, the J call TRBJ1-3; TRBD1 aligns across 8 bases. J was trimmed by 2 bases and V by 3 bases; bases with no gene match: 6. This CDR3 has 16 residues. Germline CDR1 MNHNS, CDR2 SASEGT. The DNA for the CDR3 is TGTGCCAGCAGTGACAGACAGGGGCGGACTGGAAACACCATATATTTT. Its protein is CASSDRQGRTGNTIYF.

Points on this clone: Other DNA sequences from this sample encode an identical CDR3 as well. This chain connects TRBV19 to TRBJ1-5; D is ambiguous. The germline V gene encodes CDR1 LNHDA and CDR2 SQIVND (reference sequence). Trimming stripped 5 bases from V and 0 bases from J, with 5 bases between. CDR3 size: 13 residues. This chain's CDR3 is CASSPYSNQPQHF. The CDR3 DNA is TGTGCCAGTAGTCCTTATAGCAATCAGCCCCAGCATTTT.

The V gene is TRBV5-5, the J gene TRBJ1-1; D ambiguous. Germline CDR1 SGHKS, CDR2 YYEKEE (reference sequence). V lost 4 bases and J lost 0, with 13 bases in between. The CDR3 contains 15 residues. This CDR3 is CASSGKGLMNTEAFF. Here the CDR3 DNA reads TGTGCCAGCAGCGGGAAGGGTCTCATGAACACTGAAGCTTTCTTT.

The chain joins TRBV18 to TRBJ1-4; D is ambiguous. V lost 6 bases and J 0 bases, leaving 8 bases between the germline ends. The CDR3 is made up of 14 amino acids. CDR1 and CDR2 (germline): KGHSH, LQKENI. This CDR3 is CASSFTATNEKLFF. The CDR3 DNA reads TGTGCCAGCTCGTTTACTGCAACTAATGAAAAACTGTTTTTT.

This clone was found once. CDR3 DNA sequence: TGTGCCAGCAGGCGCGCCGGGACTAGCCAAGAGACCCAGTACTTC. Residues: CASRRAGTSQETQYF. The rearrangement uses TRBV13 and TRBJ2-5; TRBD2 matches at 8 bases. J was trimmed by 1 base and V by 6 bases; bases with no gene match: 7. The CDR3 length is 15 residues. Germline V gives CDR1 PRHDT, CDR2 FYEKMQ (reference sequence).

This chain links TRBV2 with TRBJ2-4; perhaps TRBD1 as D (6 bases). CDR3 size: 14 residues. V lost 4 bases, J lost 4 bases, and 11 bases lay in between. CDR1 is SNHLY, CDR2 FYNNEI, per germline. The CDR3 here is CASSGLGTKNIQYF. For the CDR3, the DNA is TGTGCCAGCAGTGGGCTCGGGACAAAAAACATTCAGTACTTC.